The source of this T cell receptor beta chain is a study of shared clonotypes between healthy human individuals. The CDR3 totals 17 residues. V shed 2 bases, J shed 3 bases, and the junction held 10 bases outside the gene matches. The germline gives CDR1 MRHNA, CDR2 SNTAGT. To note about this clone: No antigen is known for it.

General study points: Naive subsets, compared against memory subsets, generally had larger estimated richness values.

Sequencing was performed with immunoSEQ multiplex PCR; in TCRdb, only in-frame clones are kept and a portion is missing. The sample shows about 590,000 clones, about 95% of them seen only once. Only CD45RO-negative cells positively selected for CCR7 counted as naive CD8 cells, so terminally differentiated effector memory CD45RA+ cells were excluded. Sequencing was performed on naive CD8+ T cells sorted from blood. The genes are TRBV6-4 and TRBJ2-1; the match to TRBD2 covers 7 bases. This sequence was found in a woman aged 25 to 45 in good health. The CDR3 protein is CASSDIEPGDYYNEQFF. CDR3 bases: TGTGCCAGCAGTGACATCGAACCGGGGGACTACTACAATGAGCAGTTCTTC.